This T cell receptor beta chain was recorded in a study of blood T cell repertoires in COVID-19. Profiled with immunoSEQ multiplex PCR; TCRdb holds only in-frame clones, not every one. The repertoire holds around 360,000 clones, over 75% seen once, with about 10% in the top ten. The V and J ends lost 3 bases and 6 bases respectively, with 14 bases between them. Per germline, CDR1 LGHNA and CDR2 YSLEER. The CDR3 is 15 amino acids. The rearrangement links TRBV4-3 to TRBJ2-2; tentative D call: TRBD2 (6 bases). The TCR originated in a woman aged 25 to 39 with COVID-19, enrolled during active disease. Sequenced: peripheral blood. The CDR3 is CASSQGRTHPGELFF. CDR3 sequence (DNA): TGCGCCAGCAGCCAGGGGAGGACCCACCCCGGGGAGCTGTTTTTT.